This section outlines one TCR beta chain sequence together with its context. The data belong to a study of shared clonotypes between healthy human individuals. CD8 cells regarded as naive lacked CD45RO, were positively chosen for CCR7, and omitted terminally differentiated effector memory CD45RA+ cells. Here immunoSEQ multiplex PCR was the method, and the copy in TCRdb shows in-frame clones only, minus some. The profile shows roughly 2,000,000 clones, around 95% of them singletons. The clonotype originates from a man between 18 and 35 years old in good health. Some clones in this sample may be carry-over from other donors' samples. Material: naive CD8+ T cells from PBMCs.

The CDR3 DNA is TGTGCCAGTAGCCCGGGACACGACGAATCGGGTCCTTACGAGCAGTACTTC. It codes for CASSPGHDESGPYEQYF. V and J are TRBV19 and TRBJ2-7, with D possibly TRBD1 on 6 matching bases. The V end was cut by 6 bases, the J end by 4 bases, with 25 bases between. CDR1 is LNHDA and CDR2 is SQIVND in the germline V gene (reference sequence). The CDR3 spans 17 residues.